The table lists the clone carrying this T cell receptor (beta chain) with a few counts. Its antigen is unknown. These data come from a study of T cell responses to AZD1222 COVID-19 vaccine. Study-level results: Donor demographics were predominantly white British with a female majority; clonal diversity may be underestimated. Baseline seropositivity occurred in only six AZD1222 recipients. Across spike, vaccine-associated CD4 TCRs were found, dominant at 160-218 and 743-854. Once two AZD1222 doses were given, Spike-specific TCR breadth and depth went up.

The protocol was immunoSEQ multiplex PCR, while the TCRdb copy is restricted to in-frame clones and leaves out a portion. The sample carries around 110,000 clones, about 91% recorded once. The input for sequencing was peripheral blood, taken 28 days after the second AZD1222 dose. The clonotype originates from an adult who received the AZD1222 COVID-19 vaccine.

CDR3 in amino acids: CASSFQETQFF. In DNA form, the CDR3 reads TGCGCCAGCAGCTTCCAGGAGACGCAGTTCTTC. This chain links TRBV5-1 with TRBJ2-1, with D uncertain. V was pared by 2 bases and J by 12 bases, with 9 bases between. The CDR3 contains 11 residues. Germline V gene data show CDR1 as SGHRS and CDR2 as YFSETQ.